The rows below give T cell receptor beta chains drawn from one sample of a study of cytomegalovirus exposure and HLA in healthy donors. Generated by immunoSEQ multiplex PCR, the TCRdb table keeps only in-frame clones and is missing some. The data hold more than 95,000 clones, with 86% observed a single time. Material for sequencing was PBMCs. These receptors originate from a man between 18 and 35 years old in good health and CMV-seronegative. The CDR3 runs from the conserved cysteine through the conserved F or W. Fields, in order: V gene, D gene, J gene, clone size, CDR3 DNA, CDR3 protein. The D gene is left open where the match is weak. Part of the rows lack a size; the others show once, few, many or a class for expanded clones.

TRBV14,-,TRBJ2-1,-,TGTGCCAGCAGCCAAGGGCTAGGACAGCCCTCCTACAATGAGCAGTTCTTC,CASSQGLGQPSYNEQFF
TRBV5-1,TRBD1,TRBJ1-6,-,TGCGCCAGCAGCTTATGGTCCCTCGGGGACAGGGGCACACCCCTCCACTTT,CASSLWSLGDRGTPLHF
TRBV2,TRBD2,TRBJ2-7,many,TGTGCCAGCAGTGAAATGGTAGCGGGAGACGAGCAGTACTTC,CASSEMVAGDEQYF
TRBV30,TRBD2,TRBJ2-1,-,TGTGCCTGGACCCGCGGGGGTAGGTACAATGAGCAGTTCTTC,CAWTRGGRYNEQFF
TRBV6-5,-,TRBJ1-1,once,TGTGCCAGCAGTTACTCGGAGATAAGCCTGAACACTGAAGCTTTCTTT,CASSYSEISLNTEAFF
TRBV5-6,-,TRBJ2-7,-,TGTGCCAGCAGTAGGACTTGGAGCTCCTACGAGCAGTACTTC,CASSRTWSSYEQYF
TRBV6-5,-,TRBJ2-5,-,TGTGCCAGCAGGGGACTTACCCGGGAGACCCAGTACTTC,CASRGLTRETQYF
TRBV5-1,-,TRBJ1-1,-,TGCGCCAGCAGCTGGGCCGAGGGCACTGAAGCTTTCTTT,CASSWAEGTEAFF
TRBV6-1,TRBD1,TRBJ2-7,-,TGTGCCAGCAGTGCACCCACGGGACAGGCCTACGAGCAGTACTTC,CASSAPTGQAYEQYF
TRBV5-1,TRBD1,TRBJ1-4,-,TGCGCCAGCAGCTCAGGTCCCGGGACAGGGATAAATGAAAAACTGTTTTTT,CASSSGPGTGINEKLFF
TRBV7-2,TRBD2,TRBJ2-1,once,TGTGCCAGCAGCGCCAATCTAGCGGGAGGGCTTGTCTTC,CASSANLAGGLVF
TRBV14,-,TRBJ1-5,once,TGTGCCAGCAGCCAAGATGGGGGCAGTTATCGTCAGCCCCAGCATTTT,CASSQDGGSYRQPQHF
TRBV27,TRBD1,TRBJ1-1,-,TGTGCCACCAACAGGGGGTGGATGAACACTGAAGCTTTCTTT,CATNRGWMNTEAFF
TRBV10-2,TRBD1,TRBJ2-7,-,TGCGCCAGCAGTCTAGCTGACAGGGACCTCGGCTTC,CASSLADRDLGF
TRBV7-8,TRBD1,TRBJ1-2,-,TGTGCCAGCAGCTTACGGACAGGGTGGTATGGCTACACCTTC,CASSLRTGWYGYTF
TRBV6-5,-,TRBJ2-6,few,TGTGCCAGCACCAAAACAAGCTCTGGGGCCAACGTCCTGACTTTC,CASTKTSSGANVLTF
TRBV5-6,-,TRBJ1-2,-,TGTGCCAGCAGCTTGGCCGTGGGGAGAAACTATGGCTACACCTTC,CASSLAVGRNYGYTF
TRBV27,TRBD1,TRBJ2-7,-,TGTGCCAGCAGTCTTCGGACAGGGGCCTCCTACGAGCAGTACTTC,CASSLRTGASYEQYF
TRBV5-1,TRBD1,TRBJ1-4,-,TGCGCCAGCAGCCTTATGACAGGGTCCAATGAAAAACTGTTTTTT,CASSLMTGSNEKLFF
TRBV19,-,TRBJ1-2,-,TGTGCCAGTAGTATACTCCCCATCACAGGGTCCTATGGCTACACCTTC,CASSILPITGSYGYTF